This T cell receptor beta chain was sequenced in a study of post-analysis software for immune sequencing data. Incorporated into the TCR beta cDNA libraries were unique molecular identifiers, which served to reduce PCR and sequencing biases. T cells numbering roughly 0.85 to 10 million gave rise to 500,000 or so cDNA molecules. TCRdb ran MiXCR on the PCR reads and lists one entry per CDR3 protein. In the table there are around 500,000 distinct CDR3 sequences, approximately 34% of which are singletons. In this sample, this clonotype turned up a few times. No antigen is known for it. A much larger clone lies one base from this, so it may be a read error. General study points: In multiple sclerosis, normalized Chao1 diversity was significantly below that of controls.

This TCR was recovered from a girl aged 2 to 17 with multiple sclerosis. Sequencing was done on a sample of blood.

The CDR3 nucleotides are TGTGCCAGCAGCCCCATACGACGGGGGGCTGGGGCCAACGTCCTGACTTTC. Its translation is CASSPIRRGAGANVLTF. The V and J genes are TRBV28 and TRBJ2-6, with 7 bases lining up with TRBD2. This CDR3 is built from 17 residues. With V trimmed by 6 bases and J by 2 bases, 10 bases remained unmatched. From germline, CDR1 is MDHEN and CDR2 SYDVKM. Using reference TRBV28 and TRBJ2-6 for the parts outside the CDR3, the full variable domain is DVKVTQSSRYLVKRTGEKVFLECVQDMDHENMFWYRQDPGLGLRLIYFSYDVKMKEKGDIPEGYSVSREKKERFSLILESASTNQTSMYLCASSPIRRGAGANVLTFGAGSRLTVL.